The 24 T cell receptor beta chains below come from one sample, sequenced in a study of T-cell memory formation after mild COVID-19. TCRdb re-called the 5' RACE reads with MiXCR, one entry per CDR3 protein. The profile covers about 270,000 distinct CDR3 sequences, with 15% appearing a single time and approximately 2.1% taken by the ten largest. The sample comprised PBMCs or a T cell subset sorted from them (not recorded which). These receptors all stem from an adult woman who had mild COVID-19 (a few samples of this study predate the infection). Cell type and time point are not known.

In this sample, this clonotype turned up a few times. The V gene is TRBV20-1, the J gene TRBJ2-4; D may be TRBD2 (6 bases). Trimming removed 8 bases from V and 2 bases from J, with 28 bases in between. From germline, CDR1 is DFQATT and CDR2 SNEGSKA (reference sequence). CDR3 size: 18 residues. The CDR3 spells CSSLKTRGKGGTKNIQYF. In DNA form, the CDR3 reads TGCAGTTCCCTCAAGACAAGGGGAAAGGGAGGAACCAAAAACATTCAGTACTTC.

This clonotype was seen only a few times. The V and J genes are TRBV11-2 and TRBJ1-1, with D tentatively TRBD1 (5 bases). The CDR3 is 15 amino acids. V was shortened by 6 bases and J by 3 bases, with 17 bases between the two germline ends. Looked up from germline, CDR1 is SGHAT and CDR2 is FQNNGV. CDR3 in DNA: TGTGCCAGCAGTCGCACGGGGGGGTACGACACTGAAGCTTTCTTT. Residues: CASSRTGGYDTEAFF.

The chain employs TRBV7-8 and TRBJ2-7; D could derive from TRBD1 or TRBD2 (5 bases each). V was trimmed by 3 bases and J by 2 bases, leaving 11 bases between them. The CDR3 totals 14 residues. Germline-derived CDR1 and CDR2 are SGHVS and FQNEAQ. The CDR3 DNA sequence: TGTGCCAGCAGCTTCCGGGACGGCCCCTACGAGCAGTACTTC. It is translated as CASSFRDGPYEQYF.

Only a few counts were recorded for this clonotype. The chain joins TRBV5-6 to TRBJ1-2, with a possible D match to TRBD1 (5 bases). V lost 1 base and J lost 3, with 13 bases in between. The germline gives CDR1 SGHDT, CDR2 YYEEEE. This CDR3 has 15 residues. CDR3 coding DNA: TGTGCCAGCAGCTTGTCGCTGATAGGGGACTATGGCTACACCTTC. This gives the protein CASSLSLIGDYGYTF.

The rearrangement joins TRBV7-8 to TRBJ1-2; D perhaps matches TRBD1 (5 bases). Germline CDR1 reads SGHVS; CDR2 reads FQNEAQ. Trimming stripped 2 bases from V and 8 bases from J, with 15 bases between. This CDR3 comprises 14 residues. The CDR3 spells CASSLLGQGVGYTF. The DNA for the CDR3 is TGTGCCAGCAGCTTACTCGGGCAGGGTGTGGGCTACACCTTC.

This clonotype was observed a handful of times. V and J are TRBV7-9 and TRBJ2-7, with D tentatively TRBD2 (6 bases). The CDR3 has 15 amino acids. Trimming left V 4 bases short and J 4 bases short, with 17 bases between. Germline V CDR1 and CDR2: SEHNR, FQNEAQ (reference sequence). The CDR3 DNA reads TGTGCCAGCAGCTCCGCCCGGGCGGCGGGATACGAGCAGTACTTC. This gives the protein CASSSARAAGYEQYF.

The chain has TRBV3-1 and TRBJ1-2; TRBD1 is a possible D gene (6 bases). V lost 4 bases and J 14 bases, leaving 17 bases between the germline ends. Germline CDR1 is LGHDT and CDR2 is YNNKEL (reference sequence). The CDR3 totals 12 residues. The CDR3 loop reads CASSPGGRNWTF. DNA for the CDR3: TGTGCCAGCAGCCCCGGGGGGCGTAATTGGACCTTC.

This clonotype has just a few counts. The genes are TRBV18 and TRBJ1-1; D remains unclear. The CDR3 loop spans 16 amino acids. V dropped 1 base and J dropped 0 bases, with 12 bases sitting between them. Germline CDR1 KGHSH, CDR2 LQKENI. Here the CDR3 reads CASSPRIGLMNTEAFF. The CDR3 DNA follows: TGTGCCAGCTCACCACGGATAGGGTTGATGAACACTGAAGCTTTCTTT.

This clonotype came up a few times. The genes are TRBV27 and TRBJ2-3, with D possibly being TRBD1 or TRBD2 (5 bases each). This CDR3 is built from 14 residues. The V and J ends lost 5 bases and 5 bases respectively, with 14 bases between them. In germline, CDR1 is MNHEY, CDR2 SMNVEV (reference sequence). The CDR3 loop reads CASSPRDGRDTQYF. As DNA, the CDR3 is TGTGCCAGCAGTCCGAGGGACGGTAGAGATACGCAGTATTTT.

This clonotype occurred a few times. The rearrangement links TRBV5-5 to TRBJ2-7; TRBD2 aligns across 7 bases. Germline V gives CDR1 SGHKS, CDR2 YYEKEE (reference sequence). This CDR3 contains 16 residues. V was pared by 4 bases and J by 1 base, with 11 bases of the junction left unmatched. The CDR3 DNA reads TGTGCCAGCAGCACAACCGGGGGGTGGGAGTCCTACGAGCAGTACTTC. Translated, it gives CASSTTGGWESYEQYF.

V is TRBV12-3 or TRBV12-4 and J is TRBJ1-1; perhaps TRBD1 as D (5 bases). V lost 5 bases to trimming and J lost 4 bases, with 11 bases between them. The CDR3 totals 13 residues. DNA for the CDR3: TGTGCCAGCAGTGTTGCGGGGGGCACTGAAGCTTTCTTT. Translation gives CASSVAGGTEAFF.

This chain joins TRBV7-6 and TRBJ2-3; 9 bases fit TRBD2. Germline lookup yields CDR1 SGHVS and CDR2 FNYEAQ. The CDR3 covers 14 residues. Trimming removed 8 bases from V and 0 bases from J; junction bases left unmatched: 3. The CDR3 protein is CASATSGSTDTQYF. CDR3 nucleotide sequence: TGTGCCAGCGCAACTAGCGGGAGCACAGATACGCAGTATTTT. Using reference TRBV7-6 and TRBJ2-3 for the parts outside the CDR3, the full variable domain is GAGVSQSPRYKVTKRGQDVALRCDPISGHVSLYWYRQALGQGPEFLTYFNYEAQQDKSGLPNDRFSAERPEGSISTLTIQRTEQRDSAMYRCASATSGSTDTQYFGPGTRLTVL.

V is TRBV20-1 and J is TRBJ2-3; D may be TRBD2 (6 bases). The CDR3 is made up of 14 amino acids. Germline V gives CDR1 DFQATT, CDR2 SNEGSKA (reference sequence). Trimming removed 5 bases at V and 5 bases at J, with 17 bases between. The CDR3 DNA reads TGCAGTGCTCGACGCCCGACTAGGAAAGATACGCAGTATTTT. As protein: CSARRPTRKDTQYF.

In this sample, this clonotype turned up many times. V gene TRBV4-1 combines with J gene TRBJ1-1, with TRBD1 matching 7 bases. The CDR3 has 15 amino acids. The ends lost 3 bases at V and 5 bases at J; junction bases unmatched: 9. Germline assignment: CDR1 MGHRA and CDR2 YSYEKL. The chain's CDR3 is CASSQRDSDWTEAFF. In DNA form, the CDR3 reads TGCGCCAGCAGCCAGAGGGACAGCGATTGGACTGAAGCTTTCTTT.

At least ten counts were recorded for this clonotype. CDR3 nucleotide sequence: TGTGCCAGCAGCTTAACCACAGTGAACACCGGGGAGCTGTTTTTT. Protein sequence: CASSLTTVNTGELFF. The V and J genes are TRBV7-9 and TRBJ2-2; D not certain. This CDR3 contains 15 residues. Germline-derived CDR1 and CDR2 are SEHNR and FQNEAQ (reference sequence). Trimming stripped 2 bases from V and 1 base from J, with 8 bases between.

The CDR3 nucleotides read TGTGCCAGCTCACCACTAACAGGCTCCTACAATGAGCAGTTCTTC. It translates to CASSPLTGSYNEQFF. The V gene is TRBV18, the J gene TRBJ2-1; possibly TRBD1 for D (5 bases). Deletions cut 1 base from V and 0 bases from J, with 7 bases between. The CDR3 is 15 amino acids. In germline, CDR1 is KGHSH, CDR2 LQKENI.

The chain couples TRBV14 to TRBJ1-1, with TRBD1 identical over 8 bases. CDR3 length: 22 amino acids. With V trimmed by 4 bases and J by 4 bases, 29 bases remained unmatched. Germline CDR1 SGHDN, CDR2 FVKESK. CDR3 DNA sequence: TGTGCCAGCAGCCCACGGAACCCGAAAACAAGCGACAGGGACAGGCGGGGCACTGAAGCTTTCTTT. This gives the protein CASSPRNPKTSDRDRRGTEAFF.

The rearrangement joins TRBV4-3 to TRBJ1-1; no clear D. V was trimmed by 4 bases and J by 4 bases, leaving 16 bases between them. Per germline, CDR1 LGHNA and CDR2 YSLEER. The length of the CDR3 is 15 residues. The CDR3 protein is CASSPSRDRVTEAFF. Here the CDR3 DNA reads TGCGCCAGCAGCCCCTCCCGGGATCGAGTCACTGAAGCTTTCTTT.

This clonotype appeared many times. The genes are TRBV5-5 and TRBJ1-3; 7 bases align to TRBD1. The trim removed 6 bases at V and 7 bases at J, leaving 10 bases unmatched. The germline V gene has CDR1 SGHKS and CDR2 YYEKEE (reference sequence). The CDR3 consists of 14 residues. The CDR3 is CASTGPGTANTIYF. In DNA form, the CDR3 reads TGTGCCAGCACAGGACCCGGGACAGCCAACACCATATATTTT. The full variable domain, its missing parts supplied by reference TRBV5-5 and TRBJ1-3, is DAGVTQSPTHLIKTRGQQVTLRCSPISGHKSVSWYQQVLGQGPQFIFQYYEKEERGRGNFPDRFSARQFPNYSSELNVNALLLGDSALYLCASTGPGTANTIYFGEGSWLTVV.

The V gene is TRBV12-3 or TRBV12-4, the J gene TRBJ2-6, with D hard to call. The length of the CDR3 is 12 residues. The V gene lost 10 bases and the J gene lost 2 bases, with 6 bases spanning the gap. The CDR3 spells CATGAGANVLTF. The CDR3 DNA follows: TGTGCCACCGGAGCTGGGGCCAACGTCCTGACTTTC.

The table lists this clonotype with a few counts. V gene TRBV12-3 or TRBV12-4 combines with J gene TRBJ2-1; the D gene is possibly TRBD1 (6 bases). The CDR3 has 13 amino acids. Trimming pared 7 bases from V and 4 bases from J, leaving 11 bases between. CDR3 protein: CASKDRSYNEQFF. The CDR3 coding sequence is TGTGCCAGCAAAGACAGGTCTTACAATGAGCAGTTCTTC.

This clonotype was observed many times. The chain is built from TRBV20-1 and TRBJ1-1; D remains ambiguous. The CDR3 extends over 16 amino acids. V was pared by 0 bases and J by 0 bases, with 14 bases between. Germline CDR1 and CDR2: DFQATT and SNEGSKA (reference sequence). CDR3 in amino acids: CSARDPFRGMNTEAFF. In DNA form, the CDR3 reads TGCAGTGCTAGAGATCCGTTTCGAGGTATGAACACTGAAGCTTTCTTT.

This clonotype has at least ten counts. The chain couples TRBV6-5 to TRBJ1-6, with no clear D. This CDR3 spans 17 amino acids. V gave up 0 bases and J gave up 0 bases, with 9 bases separating them. CDR1 is MNHEY and CDR2 is SVGAGI in the germline V gene. CDR3 DNA: TGTGCCAGCAGTTACTCAAGAGGGCGCTCCTATAATTCACCCCTCCACTTT. Translation: CASSYSRGRSYNSPLHF.

This clonotype occurred a few times. This chain connects TRBV12-3 or TRBV12-4 to TRBJ2-4; D is unresolved. The V gene lost 4 bases and the J gene lost 8 bases, with 15 bases spanning the gap. CDR3 length equals 14 residues. CDR3 nucleotide sequence: TGTGCCAGCAGTTATAAGACTCCCGGGTACATTCAGTACTTC. Its translation is CASSYKTPGYIQYF.